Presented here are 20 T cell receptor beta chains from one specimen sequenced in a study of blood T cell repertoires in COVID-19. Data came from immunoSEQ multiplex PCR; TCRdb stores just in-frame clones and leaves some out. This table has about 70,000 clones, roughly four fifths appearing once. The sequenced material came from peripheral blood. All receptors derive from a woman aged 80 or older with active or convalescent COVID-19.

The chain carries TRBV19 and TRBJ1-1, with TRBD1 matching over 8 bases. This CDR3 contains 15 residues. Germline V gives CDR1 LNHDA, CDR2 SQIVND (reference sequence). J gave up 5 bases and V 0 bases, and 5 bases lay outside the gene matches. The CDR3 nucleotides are TGTGCCAGTAGTATAGATGTAACAGGGGGGACTGAAGCTTTCTTT. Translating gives CASSIDVTGGTEAFF.

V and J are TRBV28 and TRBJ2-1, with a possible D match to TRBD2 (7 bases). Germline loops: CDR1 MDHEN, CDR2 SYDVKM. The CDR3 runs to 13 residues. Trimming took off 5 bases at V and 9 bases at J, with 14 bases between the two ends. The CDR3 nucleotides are TGTGCCAGCAGTCCCCGGGGGGCCATTGAGCAGTTCTTC. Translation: CASSPRGAIEQFF.

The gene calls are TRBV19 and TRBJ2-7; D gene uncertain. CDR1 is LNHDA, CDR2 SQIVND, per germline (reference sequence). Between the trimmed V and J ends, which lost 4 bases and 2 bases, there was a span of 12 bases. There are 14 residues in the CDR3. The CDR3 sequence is CASSRLGIPYEQYF. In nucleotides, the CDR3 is TGTGCCAGTAGTAGGCTGGGCATCCCCTACGAGCAGTACTTC.

The CDR3 DNA is TGTGCCAGCAGTTCCTCCCCCAGGACCCAGCATTTT. Translation: CASSSSPRTQHF. This chain links TRBV28 with TRBJ1-5; D unclear. Germline V gives CDR1 MDHEN, CDR2 SYDVKM. The CDR3 totals 12 residues. V gave up 4 bases and J gave up 11 bases, with 12 bases separating them.

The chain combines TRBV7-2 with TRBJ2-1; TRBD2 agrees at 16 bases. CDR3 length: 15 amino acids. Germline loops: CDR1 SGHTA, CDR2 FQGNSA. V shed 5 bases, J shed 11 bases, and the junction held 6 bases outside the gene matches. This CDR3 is CASSPGTSGGAQQFF. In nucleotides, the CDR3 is TGTGCCAGCAGCCCGGGGACTAGCGGGGGGGCCCAGCAGTTCTTC.

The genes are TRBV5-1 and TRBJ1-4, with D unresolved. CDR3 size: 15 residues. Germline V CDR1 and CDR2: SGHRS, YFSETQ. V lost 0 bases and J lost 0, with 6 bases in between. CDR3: CASSLEGATNEKLFF. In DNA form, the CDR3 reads TGCGCCAGCAGCTTGGAGGGAGCAACTAATGAAAAACTGTTTTTT.

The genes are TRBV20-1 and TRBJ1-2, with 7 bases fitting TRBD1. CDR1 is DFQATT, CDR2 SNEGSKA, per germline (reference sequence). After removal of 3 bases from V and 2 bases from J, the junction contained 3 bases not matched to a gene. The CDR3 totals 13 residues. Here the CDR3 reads CSASVQGNYGYTF. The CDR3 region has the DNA TGCAGTGCTAGTGTACAGGGGAACTATGGCTACACCTTC.

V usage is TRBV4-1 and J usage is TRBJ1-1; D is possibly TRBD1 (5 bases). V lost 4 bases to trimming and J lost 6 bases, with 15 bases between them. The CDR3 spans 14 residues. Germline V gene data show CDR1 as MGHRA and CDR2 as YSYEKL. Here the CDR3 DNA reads TGCGCCAGCAGCCCCGGGACTCTTTATTCTGAAGCTTTCTTT. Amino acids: CASSPGTLYSEAFF.

This CDR3 reads CASSLATVGGTEQFF. In DNA form, the CDR3 reads TGTGCCAGCAGCTTAGCGACGGTCGGGGGGACTGAGCAGTTCTTC. The chain uses TRBV7-8 and TRBJ2-1; TRBD2 matches 7 bases. J gave up 9 bases and V 0 bases, and 8 bases lay outside the gene matches. This CDR3 region has 15 residues. Germline CDR1 and CDR2: SGHVS and FQNEAQ.

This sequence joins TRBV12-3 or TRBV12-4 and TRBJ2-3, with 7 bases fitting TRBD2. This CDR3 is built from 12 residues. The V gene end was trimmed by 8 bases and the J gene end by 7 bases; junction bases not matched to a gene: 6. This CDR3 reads CASGRDGNTQYF. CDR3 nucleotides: TGTGCCAGCGGGAGGGATGGTAATACGCAGTATTTT.

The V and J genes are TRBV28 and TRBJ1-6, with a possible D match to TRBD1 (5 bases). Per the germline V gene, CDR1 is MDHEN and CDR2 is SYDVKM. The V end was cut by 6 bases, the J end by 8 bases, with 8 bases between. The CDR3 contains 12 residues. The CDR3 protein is CASRAGYSPLHF. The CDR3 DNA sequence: TGTGCCAGCAGAGCAGGGTATTCACCCCTCCACTTT.

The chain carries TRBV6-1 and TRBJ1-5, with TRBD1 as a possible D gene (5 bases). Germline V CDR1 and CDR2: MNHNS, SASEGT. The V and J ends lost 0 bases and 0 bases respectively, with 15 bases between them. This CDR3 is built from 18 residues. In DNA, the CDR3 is TGTGCCAGCAGTGAAGCCCACGGGCAGGGTTATAGCAATCAGCCCCAGCATTTT. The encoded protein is CASSEAHGQGYSNQPQHF.

The CDR3: CSASDRVTGELFF. In nucleotides, the CDR3 is TGCAGTGCTAGTGACAGGGTCACCGGGGAGCTGTTTTTT. The V call is TRBV20-1, the J call TRBJ2-2, with 7 bases identical to TRBD1. The CDR3 is 13 amino acids. V lost 3 bases and J lost 4; bases outside the gene matches: 2. The germline CDR1 and CDR2 sequences are DFQATT and SNEGSKA (reference sequence).

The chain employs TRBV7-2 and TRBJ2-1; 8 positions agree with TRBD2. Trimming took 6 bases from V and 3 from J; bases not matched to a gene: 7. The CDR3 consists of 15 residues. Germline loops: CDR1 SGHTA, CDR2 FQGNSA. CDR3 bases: TGTGCCAGCAGTCTTAGCGGGGTGGGCTACAATGAGCAGTTCTTC. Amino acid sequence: CASSLSGVGYNEQFF.

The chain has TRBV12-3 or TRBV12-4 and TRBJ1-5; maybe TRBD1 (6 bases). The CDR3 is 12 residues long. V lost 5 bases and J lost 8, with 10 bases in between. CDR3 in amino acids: CASSTGLEPQHF. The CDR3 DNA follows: TGTGCCAGCAGTACAGGGCTGGAGCCCCAGCATTTT.

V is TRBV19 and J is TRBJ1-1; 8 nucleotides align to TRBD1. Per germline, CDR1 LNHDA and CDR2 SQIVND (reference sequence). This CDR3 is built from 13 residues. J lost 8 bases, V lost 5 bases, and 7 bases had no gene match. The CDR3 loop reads CASSLLWDREAFF. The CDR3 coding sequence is TGTGCCAGTAGTCTCCTATGGGACAGGGAAGCTTTCTTT.

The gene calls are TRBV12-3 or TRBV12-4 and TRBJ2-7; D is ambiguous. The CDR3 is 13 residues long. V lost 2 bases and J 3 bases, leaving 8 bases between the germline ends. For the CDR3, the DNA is TGTGCCAGCAGTTTAAGTACCGGCTACGAGCAGTACTTC. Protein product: CASSLSTGYEQYF.

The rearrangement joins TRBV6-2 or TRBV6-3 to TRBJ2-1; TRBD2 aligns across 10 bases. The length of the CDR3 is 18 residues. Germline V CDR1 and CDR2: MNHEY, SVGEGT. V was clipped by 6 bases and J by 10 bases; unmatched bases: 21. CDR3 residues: CASRPFRPSGGADREQFF. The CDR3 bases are TGTGCCAGCAGACCTTTCCGTCCTAGCGGGGGTGCCGACCGGGAGCAGTTCTTC.

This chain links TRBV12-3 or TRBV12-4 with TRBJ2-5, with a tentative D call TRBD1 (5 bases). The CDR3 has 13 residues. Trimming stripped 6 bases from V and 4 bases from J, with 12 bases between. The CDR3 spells CASSPGFTETQYF. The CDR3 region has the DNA TGTGCCAGCAGCCCAGGGTTTACAGAGACCCAGTACTTC.

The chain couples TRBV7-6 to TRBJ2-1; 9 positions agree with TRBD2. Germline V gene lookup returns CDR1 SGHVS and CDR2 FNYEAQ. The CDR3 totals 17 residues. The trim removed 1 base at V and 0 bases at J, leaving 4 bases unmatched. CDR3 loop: CASSLVSGGRSYNEQFF. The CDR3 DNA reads TGTGCCAGCAGCTTAGTTAGCGGGGGCCGCTCCTACAATGAGCAGTTCTTC.